This T cell receptor beta chain was sequenced in a study of T cell responses to AZD1222 COVID-19 vaccine (dated by TCRdb to 2020 to 2023). For the study in its entirety: TCR sequencing was performed for 230 to 250 trial participants, of whom some 200 were given two doses of AZD1222 and around 25 were given two doses of MenACWY control vaccine. Trial participants were enrolled into age subgroups of 18-55, 56-69 and 70-plus years, which contained around 140, 26 and 57 TCR-sequenced participants, respectively. Findings and caveats that apply to the study as a whole: Vaccine-associated CD4 TCRs spanned the whole spike protein, with dominant responses in regions 160-218 and 743-854. No day 14 peak-response samples were available, so repertoires were characterized only after the peak T cell response. Conclusions about previously exposed vaccinees are limited because only five to seven AZD1222 recipients were SARS-CoV-2 seropositive at baseline. After two AZD1222 doses, both the breadth and the depth of spike-specific TCRs were significantly higher than at day 0 and than in MenACWY recipients. Participants were mostly white British and included more females than males, and it was suggested by the authors that clonal diversity may have been underestimated. In the small 56-69-year group, the increase in depth fell short of significance, most likely because of low power. Reportedly, almost half of the unique spike-specific TCRs recognized epitopes lying outside the regions that are mutated in the B.1.351 and B.1.1.7 variants.

The sample's time point label, decoded: sample from adult after SARS-CoV-2 infection, after symptom onset. A couple of convalescent COVID-19 patients, sampled after symptom onset from adults with prior SARS-CoV-2 infection, were also TCR-sequenced for comparison. As to this clone: This clone's antigen is unknown. Base qualities were left out, and no much larger clone turns up one base away.

The germline V gene gives CDR1 as KGHSH and CDR2 as LQKENI. Taken from cysteine to phenylalanine, the CDR3 has 14 residues. Only the CDR3 DNA is retained, 42 bases long and in frame from the first base. The junction shows trimming of 6 bases on V and 3 bases on J, and the gene matches do not reach 6 bases of it. The CDR3 regions of human TCRbeta chains were analyzed by immunosequencing. As for how the authors treated the data: Repertoire TCRs were matched against a reference library of SARS-CoV-2-specific TCRs generated with the MIRA antigen-specificity platform. Breadth was defined as the fraction of unique TCRs that were SARS-CoV-2-associated, and depth was defined as the fraction of total T cells that were SARS-CoV-2-associated. Using the MIRA data, every spike-specific TCR was mapped to the spike region that the TCR reacted to and assigned to either a CD4 or a CD8 class. Log10-transformed breadth and depth values were compared by one-way ANOVA with Sidak's multiple comparisons tests. The table was pulled from immuneACCESS by TCRdb, which kept in-frame rearrangements only. Such tables lose some clones; where checked, under half of the loss comes from unresolved V genes, and the rest has no known cause. The V and J calls and clone size are taken from that table; D and trimming were inferred from the DNA. This sample comprises 130,000 to 150,000 clones, more than 85% of them detected only once. The ten largest clonotypes hold 9% to 15% of the sample.

The source material was peripheral blood, sampled after recovery from COVID-19. The V gene is TRBV18 and the J gene is TRBJ2-7; TRBD1 fits 9 bases in the junction. This receptor was obtained from an adult who had recovered from COVID-19. The CDR3 has the sequence CASSLTGQGYEQYF. The DNA sequence is TGTGCCAGCTCTCTCACGGGACAGGGCTACGAGCAGTACTTC. The CDR3, completed at both ends by the reference TRBV18 and TRBJ2-7 genes, gives the full variable domain NAGVMQNPRHLVRRRGQEARLRCSPMKGHSHVYWYRQLPEEGLKFMVYLQKENIIDESGMPKERFSAEFPKEGPSILRIQQVVRGDSAAYFCASSLTGQGYEQYFGPGTRLTVT.